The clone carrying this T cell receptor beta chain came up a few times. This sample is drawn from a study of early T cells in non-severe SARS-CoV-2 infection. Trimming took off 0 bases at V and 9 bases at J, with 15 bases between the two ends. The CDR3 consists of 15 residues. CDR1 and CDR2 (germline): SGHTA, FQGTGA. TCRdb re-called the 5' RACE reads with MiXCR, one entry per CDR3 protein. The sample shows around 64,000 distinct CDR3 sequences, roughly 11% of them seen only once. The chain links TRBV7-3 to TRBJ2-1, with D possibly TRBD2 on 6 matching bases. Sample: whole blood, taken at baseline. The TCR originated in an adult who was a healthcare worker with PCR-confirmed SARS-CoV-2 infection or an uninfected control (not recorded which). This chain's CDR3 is CASSLTTSRWSEQFF. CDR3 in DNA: TGTGCCAGCAGCTTAACGACTAGTCGCTGGAGTGAGCAGTTCTTC.